This TCR beta chain was obtained from a study of T-cell memory formation after mild COVID-19. MiXCR, run by TCRdb on the 5' RACE reads, gives a single entry per CDR3 protein. This table has 550,000 to 700,000 distinct CDR3 sequences, roughly 17% appearing once. The source is an adult woman who had mild COVID-19 (a few samples of this study predate the infection). Cell type and time point are not known. The material sequenced was PBMCs or a T cell subset sorted from them (not recorded which).

Here the CDR3 DNA reads TGTGCCAGCAGTTTATCCGGGCGGGCCCACCCCTATGAGCAGTTCTTC. Translation: CASSLSGRAHPYEQFF. The chain carries TRBV28 and TRBJ2-1, with D possibly matching TRBD2 (5 bases). Trimming cost V 1 base and J 8 bases, with 18 bases left between them. The CDR3 runs to 16 residues. The germline V gene has CDR1 MDHEN and CDR2 SYDVKM.